This T cell receptor beta chain was recovered during a study of T cell clonality in common variable immunodeficiency. Findings and caveats of the study: TCRbeta clonality was increased in CVID versus healthy controls. Authors noted CVID clonality's cause needs subpopulation repertoire sequencing. Common variable immunodeficiency TCR beta sequences reportedly had fewer deletions and N-nucleotide insertions. Compared with controls, CVID subjects had fewer shared TCRbeta clones.

The CDR3 covers 12 residues. From germline, CDR1 is SNHLY and CDR2 FYNNEI. Clones were read by immunoSEQ multiplex PCR, and TCRdb kept only the in-frame ones, dropping some. The repertoire shows about 42,000 clones, none seen only once; the top ten take under 6.5%. This clone was counted at least ten times. Its antigen is still unknown. Read coverage stops 3 residues before the CDR3 terminus; the germline J gene supplies the remainder. The sample was peripheral blood mononuclear cells. J is TRBJ1-1 and V is TRBV2, with 9 bases that match TRBD1. This sequence originates from a human donor with common variable immunodeficiency. The DNA read from the CDR3 is TGTGCCAGCAGTAAAGACAGGGGGAAA. It yields the protein CASSKDRGK. The whole CDR3 is CASSKDRGKAFF.